This TCR beta chain was retrieved from a study of lymphopenia after photon versus proton radiotherapy. V was shortened by 0 bases and J by 5 bases, with 12 bases between the two germline ends. Germline V lookup: CDR1 LGHNA, CDR2 YNFKEQ. The CDR3 runs to 15 residues. Data came from immunoSEQ multiplex PCR; TCRdb stores just in-frame clones and leaves some out. Among around 55,000 clones listed, about four fifths were seen once. The chain has TRBV4-2 and TRBJ2-3, with D possibly being TRBD2 (5 bases). This material consisted of peripheral blood, taken from a patient treated with proton-based radiotherapy. This clonotype was obtained from a man aged 60 to 75 with pancreatic cancer. The CDR3 DNA reads TGTGCCAGCAGCCAAGAAGGCAGCGAGGGAGATACGCAGTATTTT. This codes for CASSQEGSEGDTQYF.